This is a list of T cell receptor beta chains from one sample in a study of T cell responses to AZD1222 COVID-19 vaccine. Clones were read by immunoSEQ multiplex PCR, and TCRdb kept only the in-frame ones, dropping some. The sample yields about 160,000 clones, 90% to 95% seen once. The sequences come from peripheral blood, collected 28 days after the second AZD1222 dose. All receptors come from an adult who received the AZD1222 COVID-19 vaccine. Each CDR3 is given with its conserved first and last residue. The order of the fields is clone size, D gene, J gene, V gene, CDR3 DNA, CDR3 protein. D genes are given only for firm matches. Some rows have no size entry. The others give once, few or many, or a class for an expanded clone.

NA,NA,TRBJ1-2,TRBV5-3,TGTGCCAGAAGCTTGGCCCGCGACTATGGCTACACCTTC,CARSLARDYGYTF
NA,NA,TRBJ1-3,TRBV6-4,TGTGCCAGGGCCGAGGGGTATAGCACCATATATTTT,CARAEGYSTIYF
NA,NA,TRBJ2-5,TRBV11-3,TGTGCCAGCAGCTTAGGAGGCGGGCAAGAGACCCAGTACTTC,CASSLGGGQETQYF
NA,NA,TRBJ1-2,TRBV11-2,TGTGCCAGCAGCTCTCAGGGTAAAGGTGGCTACACCTTC,CASSSQGKGGYTF
NA,TRBD2,TRBJ2-7,TRBV6-6,TGTGCCAGCAGCACAGGACTAGCTCTCAACGAGCAGTACTTC,CASSTGLALNEQYF
NA,NA,TRBJ2-7,TRBV30,TGTGCCTGGAGTGAGAGGGGCGAGCAGTACTTC,CAWSERGEQYF
NA,NA,TRBJ2-2,TRBV25-1,TGTGCCAGCAGTAGAGGCACCGGGGAGCTGTTTTTT,CASSRGTGELFF
NA,TRBD2,TRBJ2-7,TRBV5-1,TGCGCCAGCAGCGCCGGGACTAGCGCGATGAGCGACGAGCAGTACTTC,CASSAGTSAMSDEQYF
NA,TRBD1,TRBJ1-2,TRBV27,TGTGCCAGCAGTTTACGATCTCTGGACAGGGAGAGAAAGGGAGGCTACACCTTC,CASSLRSLDRERKGGYTF
NA,NA,TRBJ1-1,TRBV28,TGTGCCAGCAGTTTCCTTAGAGAGAACACTGAAGCTTTCTTT,CASSFLRENTEAFF
NA,TRBD2,TRBJ2-2,TRBV7-3,TGTGCCAGCAGCTTAATGGCGGGAGGGCCTGCCGGGGAGCTGTTTTTT,CASSLMAGGPAGELFF
NA,NA,TRBJ1-4,TRBV19,TGTGCCACCCAAATAGCGCAGGGAGCTAATGAAAAACTGTTTTTT,CATQIAQGANEKLFF
few,NA,TRBJ2-7,TRBV14,TGTGCCAGCAGCCAGGACTACGAGCAGTACTTC,CASSQDYEQYF
NA,NA,TRBJ1-2,TRBV2,TGTGCCAGCACTTCAACCCTGGGGGCTGGTGGCTACACCTTC,CASTSTLGAGGYTF
NA,NA,TRBJ2-1,TRBV11-3,TGTGCCAGCAGCTTAGGGGGGCCGAGCTCCTACAATGAGCAGTTCTTC,CASSLGGPSSYNEQFF
NA,TRBD2,TRBJ2-3,TRBV7-9,TGTGCCAGCAGGGACACCGGGACTAGCGGGGGGGCCAGCACAGATACGCAGTATTTT,CASRDTGTSGGASTDTQYF
NA,TRBD2,TRBJ2-7,TRBV7-2,TGTGCCAGCAGCCTGAGCGGGACCTACGAGCAGTACTTC,CASSLSGTYEQYF
NA,TRBD2,TRBJ2-5,TRBV20-1,TGCAGTGCTAGTACGCTAGCGGGGGGTATAGGAGAGACCCAGTACTTC,CSASTLAGGIGETQYF
NA,NA,TRBJ2-7,TRBV7-9,TGTGCCAGCAGCCAATACTACGAGCAGTACTTC,CASSQYYEQYF
NA,TRBD1,TRBJ2-3,TRBV12-5,TGTGCTAGTGCTAGGGACAGGGCGGACACAGATACGCAGTATTTT,CASARDRADTDTQYF
once,NA,TRBJ2-3,TRBV11-3,TGTGCCAGCAGATCCACTCGGACAGTTTACACAGATACGCAGTATTTT,CASRSTRTVYTDTQYF